Reported below is one T cell receptor (delta chain). The sample holds a few counts of this clone. Its antigen is currently not known. No clone much larger than this one lies a single base away; base qualities are absent. The sample comes from a study of gamma-delta chains in newborns, infants, children (dated by TCRdb to between 2018 and 2020). In the study overall: According to the study title, microbial exposure causes polyclonal expansion of innate gammadelta T cells right after birth. How innate gammadelta T cell populations in human newborns were shaped by microbial exposure immediately after birth was investigated in the study.

Cut back by 0 bases and 0 bases, the V and J ends lie 16 bases apart. The CDR3 numbers 17 residues from cysteine through phenylalanine. The DNA shown is the 51-base CDR3, in frame from base 1. Looking up the germline V gene yields CDR1 GEAIGNYY and CDR2 EKD. The sequencing machine was an Illumina MiSeq. After TCRdb called clones again from the public reads with CATT, rows with identical DNA were merged. For this sample there are just under 9,500 delta-chain clones; 20% to 25% appear just once. Less than 5.5% of the sample belongs to the ten largest clones. The sequenced sample consisted of blood. The TCR originated in a child who was a newborn, infant or young child, either healthy, febrile or measles-vaccinated (not recorded which). Here the chain combines TRDV2 and TRDJ1; the D segment could be TRDD3, given 5 matching bases. The sequenced DNA: TGTGCCTGTGACACCGGGACTCGGGGAGCGTACACCGATAAACTCATCTTT. Its coded protein is CACDTGTRGAYTDKLIF.